This T cell receptor (beta chain) comes out of a study of blood T cell repertoires in COVID-19 (dated by TCRdb to 2019 to 2021). Broadly, across the study: Samples covering the acute and convalescent phases of COVID-19 were provided by collaborators in the United States, Italy and Spain. Samples came from the ongoing ImmuneRACE study (first 160 participants) plus 1,254 subjects from 6 global collaborators. The dataset comprised deeply sampled blood TCRbeta repertoires from subjects exposed to, actively infected with, or recovered from COVID-19. The repertoires were released in a freely available public database intended as a resource for research on the immune response to SARS-CoV-2. Where available, HLA class I and class II types were taken from metadata supplied by the sample provider and were not determined by assay-based typing. Sample metadata almost always included a de-identified subject ID, COVID-19 status, age in years and sex. The prospective study material was composed of cDNA or gDNA derived from T cells, B-cell-depleted T cells, or PBMCs. Broader findings and caveats from the paper: How much clinical and demographic metadata was included differed by source and by participant, and the metadata was provided uncurated.

On this clone: Its antigen is currently not known. The sample holds no much larger clone one base away, and base qualities are not on file.

The collaborating institutions used their own protocols to collect whole blood in K2EDTA tubes. For TCRbeta analysis, collaborators shipped samples in one of three forms: frozen whole blood, isolated PBMCs, or DNA extracted from either of those sample types. TCRbeta CDR3 regions were amplified from genomic DNA using the immunoSEQ Assay, a bias-controlled multiplex PCR. The original methods were these. Within the assay, amplification of reference gene primers was used to estimate how many nucleated cells each sample contained. To quantify the absolute abundance of each unique TCRbeta CDR3 rearrangement, sequence reads were collapsed and filtered. For each sample, productive Simpson clonality was calculated by taking the square root of Simpson's diversity index across productive rearrangements. Here the immuneACCESS table is served through TCRdb, limited to in-frame sequences with V and J called. Missing clones are a known gap in these copies; in checked studies unresolved V genes cover under half, and the rest lacks a known reason. For V, J and clone size, that table is used; D and trimming come from the DNA. The sample has approximately 230,000 clones on record, around four fifths of them singletons. The ten largest account for just under 20% of the sample.

Sequencing was performed on peripheral blood. This TCR was recovered from a man under 40 with active or convalescent COVID-19.

The DNA is as follows: TGTGCCAGCAGACTAGCGGGGGGGTTTGAGACCCAGTACTTC. This is translated as CASRLAGGFETQYF. The rearranged segments are TRBV6-5 and TRBJ2-5; TRBD2 fits 13 bases in the junction. The germline V gene yields MNHEY for CDR1 and SVGAGI for CDR2. There are 14 amino acids in the CDR3, from cysteine to phenylalanine inclusive. Only the CDR3 DNA is retained, 42 bases long and in frame from the first base. From V the trimming removes 6 bases and from J it removes 5 bases, while the gene matches leave 3 bases of the junction unaccounted for.